This TCR beta chain originates from a study of blood T cell repertoires in COVID-19. Trimming shortened V by 10 bases and J by 3 bases, and 10 bases separated the two germline ends. The CDR3 is made up of 12 amino acids. CDR1 is MNHEY and CDR2 is SVGAGI in the germline V gene. Sequenced by immunoSEQ multiplex PCR; TCRdb stores in-frame clones only, minus some. Of some 48,000 clones listed, approximately 95% were seen once; the top ten hold less than 1.2%. The sequencing input was peripheral blood. This chain joins TRBV6-5 and TRBJ1-5, with D tentatively TRBD1 (5 bases). The clonotype was recovered from a man in his fifties or sixties with COVID-19, enrolled during active disease. DNA for the CDR3: TGTGCCACCTCAGGGATCAATCAGCCCCAGCATTTT. Protein sequence: CATSGINQPQHF.